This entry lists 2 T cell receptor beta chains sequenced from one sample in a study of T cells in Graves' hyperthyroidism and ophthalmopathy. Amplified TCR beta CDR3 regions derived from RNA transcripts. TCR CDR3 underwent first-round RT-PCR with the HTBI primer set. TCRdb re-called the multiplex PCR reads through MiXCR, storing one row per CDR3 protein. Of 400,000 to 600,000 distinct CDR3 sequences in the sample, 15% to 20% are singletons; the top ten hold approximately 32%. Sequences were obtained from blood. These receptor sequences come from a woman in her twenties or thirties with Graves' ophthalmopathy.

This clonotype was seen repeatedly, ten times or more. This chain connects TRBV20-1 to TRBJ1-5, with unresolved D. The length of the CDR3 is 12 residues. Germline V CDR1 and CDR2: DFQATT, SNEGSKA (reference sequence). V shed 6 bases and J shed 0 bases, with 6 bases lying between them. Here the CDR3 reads CSAQNSNQPQHF. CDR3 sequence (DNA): TGCAGTGCCCAGAATAGCAATCAGCCCCAGCATTTT.

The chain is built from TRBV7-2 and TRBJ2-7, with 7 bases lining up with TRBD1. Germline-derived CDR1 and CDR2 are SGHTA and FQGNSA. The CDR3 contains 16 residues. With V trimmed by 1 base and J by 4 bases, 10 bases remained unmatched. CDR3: CASSLEIGRGNYEQYF. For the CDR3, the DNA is TGTGCCAGCAGCTTAGAAATCGGCAGGGGGAATTACGAGCAGTACTTC.